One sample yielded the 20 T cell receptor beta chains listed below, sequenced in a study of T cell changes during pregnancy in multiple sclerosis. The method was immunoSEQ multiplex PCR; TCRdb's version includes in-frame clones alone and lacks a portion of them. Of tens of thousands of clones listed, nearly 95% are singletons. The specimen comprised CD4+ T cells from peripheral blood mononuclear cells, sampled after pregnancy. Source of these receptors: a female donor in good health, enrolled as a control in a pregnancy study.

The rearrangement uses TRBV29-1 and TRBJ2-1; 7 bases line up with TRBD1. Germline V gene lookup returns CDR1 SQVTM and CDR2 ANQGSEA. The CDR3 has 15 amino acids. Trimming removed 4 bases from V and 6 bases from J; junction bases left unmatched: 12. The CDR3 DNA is TGCAGCGTTGGGGGCCCGGGACAGACAGGCAATGAGCAGTTCTTC. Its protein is CSVGGPGQTGNEQFF.

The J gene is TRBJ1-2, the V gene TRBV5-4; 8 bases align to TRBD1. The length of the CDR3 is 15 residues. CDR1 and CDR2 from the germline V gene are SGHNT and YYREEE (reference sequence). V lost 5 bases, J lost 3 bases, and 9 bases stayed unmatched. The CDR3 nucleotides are TGTGCCAGCAGGCCGGACAGGGCGCCCGACTATGGCTACACCTTC. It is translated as CASRPDRAPDYGYTF.

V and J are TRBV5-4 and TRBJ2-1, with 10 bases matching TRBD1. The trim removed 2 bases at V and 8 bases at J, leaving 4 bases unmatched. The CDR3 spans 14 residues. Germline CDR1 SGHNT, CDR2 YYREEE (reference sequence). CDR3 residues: CASSFGDRGHEQFF. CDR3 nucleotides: TGTGCCAGCAGCTTCGGGGACAGGGGCCATGAGCAGTTCTTC.

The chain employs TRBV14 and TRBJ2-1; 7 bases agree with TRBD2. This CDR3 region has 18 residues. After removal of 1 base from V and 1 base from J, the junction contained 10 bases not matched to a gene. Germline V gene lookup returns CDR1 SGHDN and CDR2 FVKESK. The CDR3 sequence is CASSQGVRSGMSYNEQFF. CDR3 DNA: TGTGCCAGCAGCCAAGGGGTACGGAGCGGGATGTCCTACAATGAGCAGTTCTTC.

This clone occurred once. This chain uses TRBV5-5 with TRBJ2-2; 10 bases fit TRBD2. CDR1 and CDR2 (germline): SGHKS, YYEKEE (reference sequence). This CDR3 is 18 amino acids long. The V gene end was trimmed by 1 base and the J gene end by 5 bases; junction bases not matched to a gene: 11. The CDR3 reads CASSLRSPSGSGTGELFF. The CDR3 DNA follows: TGTGCCAGCAGCTTGCGATCACCTAGCGGGAGCGGGACCGGGGAGCTGTTTTTT.

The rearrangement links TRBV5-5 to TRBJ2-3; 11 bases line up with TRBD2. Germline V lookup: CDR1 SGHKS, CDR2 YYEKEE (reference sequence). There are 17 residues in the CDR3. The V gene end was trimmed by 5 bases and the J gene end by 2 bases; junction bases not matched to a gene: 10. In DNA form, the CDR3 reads TGTGCCAGCAGTTCCGGGACTAGCGGAAGAAACACAGATACGCAGTATTTT. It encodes CASSSGTSGRNTDTQYF.

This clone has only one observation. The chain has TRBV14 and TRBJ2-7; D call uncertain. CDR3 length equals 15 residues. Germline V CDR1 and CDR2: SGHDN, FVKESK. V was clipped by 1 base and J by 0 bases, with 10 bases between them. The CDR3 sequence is CASSQAAGPSYEQYF. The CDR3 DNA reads TGTGCCAGCAGCCAAGCTGCAGGTCCCTCCTACGAGCAGTACTTC.

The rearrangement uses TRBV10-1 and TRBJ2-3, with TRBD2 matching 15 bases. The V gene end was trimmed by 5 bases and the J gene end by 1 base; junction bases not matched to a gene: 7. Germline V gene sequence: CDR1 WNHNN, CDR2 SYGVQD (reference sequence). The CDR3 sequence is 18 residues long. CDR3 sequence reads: CASSRTSGGAGGTDTQYF. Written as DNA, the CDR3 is TGCGCCAGCAGTCGGACTAGCGGGGGGGCCGGGGGCACAGATACGCAGTATTTT.

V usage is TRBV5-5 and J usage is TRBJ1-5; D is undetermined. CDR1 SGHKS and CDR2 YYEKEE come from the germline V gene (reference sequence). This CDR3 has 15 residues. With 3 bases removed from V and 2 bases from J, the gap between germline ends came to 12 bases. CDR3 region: CASSSEPVGNQPQHF. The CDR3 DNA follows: TGTGCCAGCAGCTCTGAACCGGTCGGCAATCAGCCCCAGCATTTT.

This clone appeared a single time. The CDR3, as DNA: TGTGCCAGCTCACCACGGGACAGGGGGTTGAGTAGCACTGAAGCTTTCTTT. It translates to CASSPRDRGLSSTEAFF. The chain has TRBV18 and TRBJ1-1; 11 nucleotides match TRBD1. CDR1 is KGHSH and CDR2 is LQKENI in the germline V gene. CDR3 length: 17 residues. V shed 1 base, J shed 4 bases, and the junction held 8 bases outside the gene matches.

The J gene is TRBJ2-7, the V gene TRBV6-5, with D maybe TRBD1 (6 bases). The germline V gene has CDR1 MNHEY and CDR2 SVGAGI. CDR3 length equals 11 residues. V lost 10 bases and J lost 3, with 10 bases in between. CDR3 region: CATLQGYEQYF. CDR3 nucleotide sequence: TGTGCCACTTTACAGGGCTACGAGCAGTACTTC.

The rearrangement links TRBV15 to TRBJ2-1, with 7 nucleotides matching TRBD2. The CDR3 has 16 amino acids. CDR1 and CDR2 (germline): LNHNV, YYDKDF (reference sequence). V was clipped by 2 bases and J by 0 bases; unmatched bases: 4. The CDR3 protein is CATSRYGGSSYNEQFF. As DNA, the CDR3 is TGTGCCACCAGCAGATACGGGGGGAGCTCCTACAATGAGCAGTTCTTC. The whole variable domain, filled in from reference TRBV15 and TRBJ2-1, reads DAMVIQNPRYQVTQFGKPVTLSCSQTLNHNVMYWYQQKSSQAPKLLFHYYDKDFNNEADTPDNFQSRRPNTSFCFLDIRSPGLGDTAMYLCATSRYGGSSYNEQFFGPGTRLTVL.

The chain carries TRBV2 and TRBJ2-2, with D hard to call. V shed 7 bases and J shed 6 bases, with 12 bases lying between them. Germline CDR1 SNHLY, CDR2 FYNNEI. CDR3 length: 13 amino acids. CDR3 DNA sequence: TGTGCCAGCATGCACAGTACGGCCGGGGAGCTGTTTTTT. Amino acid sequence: CASMHSTAGELFF.

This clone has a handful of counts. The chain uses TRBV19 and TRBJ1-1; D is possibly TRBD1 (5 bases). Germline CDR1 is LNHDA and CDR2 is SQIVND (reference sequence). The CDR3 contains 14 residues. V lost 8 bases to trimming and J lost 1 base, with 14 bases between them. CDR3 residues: CASAPFTGNTEAFF. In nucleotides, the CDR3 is TGTGCCAGTGCCCCGTTTACAGGGAACACTGAAGCTTTCTTT. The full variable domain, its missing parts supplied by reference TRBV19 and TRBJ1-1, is DGGITQSPKYLFRKEGQNVTLSCEQNLNHDAMYWYRQDPGQGLRLIYYSQIVNDFQKGDIAEGYSVSREKKESFPLTVTSAQKNPTAFYLCASAPFTGNTEAFFGQGTRLTVV.

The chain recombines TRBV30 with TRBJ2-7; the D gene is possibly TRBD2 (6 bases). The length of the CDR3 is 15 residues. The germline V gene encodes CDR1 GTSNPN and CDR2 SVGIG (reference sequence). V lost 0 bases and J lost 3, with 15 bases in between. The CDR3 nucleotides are TGTGCCTGGAGTGTACTAAATTTGCGGGGCTACGAGCAGTACTTC. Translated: CAWSVLNLRGYEQYF.

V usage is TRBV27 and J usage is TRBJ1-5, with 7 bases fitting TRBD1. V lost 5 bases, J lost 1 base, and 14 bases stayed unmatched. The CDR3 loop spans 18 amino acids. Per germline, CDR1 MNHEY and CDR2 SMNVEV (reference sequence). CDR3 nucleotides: TGTGCCAGCAGTCCGCGGGACAGAGGAATATCGAGCAATCAGCCCCAGCATTTT. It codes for CASSPRDRGISSNQPQHF.

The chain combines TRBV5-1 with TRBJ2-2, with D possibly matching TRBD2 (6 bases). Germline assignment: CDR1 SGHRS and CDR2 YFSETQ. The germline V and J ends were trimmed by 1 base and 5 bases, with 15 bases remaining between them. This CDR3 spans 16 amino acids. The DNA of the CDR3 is TGCGCCAGCAGCTTGAGATTAGCGGAGGGAACCGGGGAGCTGTTTTTT. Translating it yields CASSLRLAEGTGELFF.

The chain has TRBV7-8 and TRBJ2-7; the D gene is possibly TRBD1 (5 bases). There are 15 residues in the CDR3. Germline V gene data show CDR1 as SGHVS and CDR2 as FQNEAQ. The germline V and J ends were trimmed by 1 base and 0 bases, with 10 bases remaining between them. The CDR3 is CASSLEGSGSYEQYF. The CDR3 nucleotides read TGTGCCAGCAGCTTAGAGGGGTCCGGCTCCTACGAGCAGTACTTC.

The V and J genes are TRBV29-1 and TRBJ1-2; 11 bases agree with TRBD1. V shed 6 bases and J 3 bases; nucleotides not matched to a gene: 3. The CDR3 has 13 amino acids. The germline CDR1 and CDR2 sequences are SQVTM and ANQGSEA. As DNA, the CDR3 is TGCAGCGTCCGGACAGGGGGCGACTATGGCTACACCTTC. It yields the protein CSVRTGGDYGYTF.

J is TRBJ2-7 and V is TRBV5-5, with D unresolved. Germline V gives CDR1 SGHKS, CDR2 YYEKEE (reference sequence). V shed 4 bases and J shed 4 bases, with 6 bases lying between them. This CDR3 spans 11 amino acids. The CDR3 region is CASSTTYEQYF. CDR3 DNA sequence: TGTGCCAGCAGCACCACATACGAGCAGTACTTC.